This T cell receptor (beta chain) was captured in a study of blood T cell repertoires in COVID-19. V lost 6 bases to trimming and J lost 6 bases; unmatched junction nucleotides: 6. Germline CDR1 and CDR2: SNHLY and FYNNEI. This CDR3 contains 13 residues. Sequencing was performed with immunoSEQ multiplex PCR; in TCRdb, only in-frame clones are kept and a portion is missing. The table shows approximately 470,000 clones, with 75% to 90% occurring only once. This TCR was sampled from a woman aged 18-29 years who had recovered from COVID-19. Sequencing input: PBMCs or T cells enriched from blood (not recorded which). The chain is built from TRBV2 and TRBJ2-3; 7 bases agree with TRBD2. In DNA form, the CDR3 reads TGTGCCAGCAGCTCTTGGGGGGGGGATACGCAGTATTTT. Protein: CASSSWGGDTQYF.